A single count supports the clone carrying this TCR beta chain. Its antigen is unidentified. This entry is derived from a study of cytotoxic CD8 clonotypes in ibrutinib-treated CLL. Whole-study context: When averaged across all of the samples, the counts came to approximately 280,000 productive templates and more than 75,000 productive rearrangements. Notes on the study in general: Public clonotypes were uncommon and contracted or stayed stable on treatment.

The CDR3 spans 15 residues. From germline, CDR1 is SGHTA and CDR2 FQGTGA. Trimming took 0 bases from V and 0 from J, leaving 8 bases between them. Investigators sought sequencing depths of between 1 in 200,000 and 1 in 1 million T cells. Profiled with immunoSEQ multiplex PCR; TCRdb holds only in-frame clones, not every one. The table lists a few hundred thousand clones, 67% of them singletons, with around 6.5% in the top ten. This receptor was identified in a human donor with chronic lymphocytic leukemia. This material consisted of PBMCs, taken after 36 months of ibrutinib treatment. The chain joins TRBV7-3 to TRBJ1-1; a possible D gene is TRBD1 (5 bases). The chain's CDR3 is CASSLTRQLNTEAFF. The CDR3, as DNA: TGTGCCAGCAGCTTAACGCGACAGTTGAACACTGAAGCTTTCTTT.